One sample yielded the 29 T cell receptor beta chains listed below, sequenced in a study of blood T cell repertoires in COVID-19. Method: immunoSEQ multiplex PCR; TCRdb's copy keeps in-frame clones and lacks some. The table includes about 140,000 clones, about 87% detected once. The specimen sequenced was peripheral blood. Receptor source: an elderly woman with acute or convalescent COVID-19.

In this sample, this clone turned up once. The chain employs TRBV12-3 or TRBV12-4 and TRBJ2-2; D possibly corresponds to TRBD1 (6 bases). This CDR3 spans 12 amino acids. The V end was cut by 7 bases, the J end by 6 bases, with 9 bases between. CDR3 sequence reads: CASKNRAGELFF. The CDR3 nucleotides are TGTGCCAGCAAAAACAGGGCCGGGGAGCTGTTTTTT.

The genes are TRBV6-5 and TRBJ1-3; D is uncertain. With 8 bases removed from V and 2 bases from J, the gap between germline ends came to 16 bases. The CDR3 runs to 15 residues. Germline V lookup: CDR1 MNHEY, CDR2 SVGAGI. CDR3 sequence (DNA): TGTGCCAGCGATCCCCGGGGAAGGGCTGGAAACACCATATATTTT. This encodes CASDPRGRAGNTIYF.

The chain combines TRBV24-1 with TRBJ1-2; 9 bases match TRBD1. This CDR3 is 19 amino acids long. CDR1 and CDR2 (germline): KGHDR, SFDVKD. Trimming took 1 base from V and 4 from J; bases not matched to a gene: 15. The CDR3 DNA follows: TGTGCCACCAGTGATTTATGGACAGGGGTCGTAATAAAACTCTATGGCTACACCTTC. This codes for CATSDLWTGVVIKLYGYTF.

This chain links TRBV24-1 with TRBJ2-1; D possibly corresponds to TRBD2 (7 bases). CDR1 is KGHDR and CDR2 is SFDVKD in the germline V gene. The CDR3 totals 16 residues. V lost 2 bases and J 8 bases, leaving 18 bases between the germline ends. Here the CDR3 reads CATSDSTWGGQDEQFF. The CDR3 bases are TGTGCCACCAGTGATTCCACCTGGGGGGGGCAAGATGAGCAGTTCTTC.

V usage is TRBV6-5 and J usage is TRBJ2-1; TRBD2 agrees at 7 bases. Germline CDR1 and CDR2: MNHEY and SVGAGI. This CDR3 is built from 13 residues. After removal of 7 bases from V and 3 bases from J, the junction contained 3 bases not matched to a gene. The CDR3 reads CASTGTNYNEQFF. The CDR3 region has the DNA TGTGCCAGCACCGGGACTAACTACAATGAGCAGTTCTTC.

The J gene is TRBJ2-4, the V gene TRBV11-2; 7 nucleotides agree with TRBD1. CDR1 is SGHAT, CDR2 FQNNGV, per germline. V trimming: 6 bases; J trimming: 5 bases; junction bases outside the gene matches: 10. The CDR3 runs 15 residues. The CDR3 reads CASSRTGAVENIQYF. For the CDR3, the DNA is TGTGCCAGCAGTCGCACAGGGGCGGTTGAAAACATTCAGTACTTC.

This clone was seen a handful of times. V gene TRBV4-1 combines with J gene TRBJ1-5, with a possible D match to TRBD1 (6 bases). From germline, CDR1 is MGHRA and CDR2 YSYEKL. The CDR3 consists of 17 residues. V was shortened by 8 bases and J by 0 bases, with 20 bases between the two germline ends. The CDR3 is CASPGQLHSYSNQPQHF. As DNA, the CDR3 is TGCGCCAGCCCCGGACAGCTCCATTCATATAGCAATCAGCCCCAGCATTTT.

The J gene is TRBJ2-5, the V gene TRBV7-9; TRBD1 aligns across 11 bases. This CDR3 is built from 15 residues. Trimming removed 5 bases from V and 4 bases from J; junction bases left unmatched: 6. The V gene's germline CDR1 is SEHNR and CDR2 FQNEAQ (reference sequence). CDR3 sequence reads: CASSVGTGGPETQYF. The CDR3 region has the DNA TGTGCCAGCAGCGTCGGGACAGGGGGTCCAGAGACCCAGTACTTC.

This sequence joins TRBV6-5 and TRBJ2-3; 7 bases are shared with TRBD2. This CDR3 region has 15 residues. Germline V gene sequence: CDR1 MNHEY, CDR2 SVGAGI. V shed 2 bases, J shed 3 bases, and the junction held 5 bases outside the gene matches. The CDR3 DNA follows: TGTGCCAGCAGTTACAGCGGGATGGCGACAGATACGCAGTATTTT. Translation gives CASSYSGMATDTQYF.

V and J are TRBV19 and TRBJ1-1; 8 bases fit TRBD1. Germline V gene sequence: CDR1 LNHDA, CDR2 SQIVND (reference sequence). The CDR3 has 14 amino acids. V dropped 6 bases and J dropped 3; count of bases not matched to a gene: 6. This CDR3 reads CASSRNRGDTEAFF. Here the CDR3 DNA reads TGTGCCAGTAGCCGTAACAGGGGGGACACTGAAGCTTTCTTT.

Notes on this clone: The same CDR3 also results from other DNA sequences found in this sample. J is TRBJ1-4 and V is TRBV2, with TRBD1 as a possible D gene (6 bases). The CDR3 sequence is 15 residues long. Trimming took off 4 bases at V and 0 bases at J, with 9 bases between the two ends. Looked up from germline, CDR1 is SNHLY and CDR2 is FYNNEI. CDR3 in amino acids: CASSGTVATNEKLFF. Written as DNA, the CDR3 is TGTGCCAGCAGTGGGACAGTTGCAACTAATGAAAAACTGTTTTTT.

The rearrangement joins TRBV30 to TRBJ2-5; D is possibly TRBD1 (5 bases). CDR1 is GTSNPN, CDR2 SVGIG, per germline (reference sequence). The germline V and J ends were trimmed by 4 bases and 4 bases, with 10 bases remaining between them. The CDR3 covers 12 residues. CDR3 sequence (DNA): TGTGCCTGGAATCAGGGCGGAGAGACCCAGTACTTC. Protein sequence: CAWNQGGETQYF.

The genes are TRBV2 and TRBJ2-1; 7 bases are shared with TRBD1. CDR1 is SNHLY, CDR2 FYNNEI, per germline. The junction had 4 bases not matched to a gene; V was cut back by 7 bases and J by 4 bases. This CDR3 has 13 residues. CDR3 DNA: TGTGCCAGCACAAGGGACAGTTACAATGAGCAGTTCTTC. Its translation is CASTRDSYNEQFF.

The gene calls are TRBV19 and TRBJ1-3, with D unresolved. The CDR3 sequence is 13 residues long. CDR1 is LNHDA, CDR2 SQIVND, per germline (reference sequence). Trimming stripped 8 bases from V and 1 base from J, with 9 bases between. The CDR3 DNA reads as TGTGCCAGTCGGTCCGAGTCTGGAAACACCATATATTTT. This codes for CASRSESGNTIYF.

CDR3 in amino acids: CASSLKFDAGAPDEQYF. CDR3 DNA sequence: TGTGCCAGCAGCTTGAAATTCGATGCGGGGGCCCCGGACGAGCAGTACTTC. This chain joins TRBV5-4 and TRBJ2-7, with a weak D call TRBD2 (7 bases). There are 17 residues in the CDR3. The V end was cut by 1 base, the J end by 5 bases, with 22 bases between. Germline-derived CDR1 and CDR2 are SGHNT and YYREEE (reference sequence).

This clone came up once. The chain employs TRBV6-5 and TRBJ1-5; TRBD1 matches at 9 bases. The CDR3 loop spans 13 amino acids. V lost 6 bases, J lost 5 bases, and 2 bases stayed unmatched. Germline CDR1 reads MNHEY; CDR2 reads SVGAGI. The CDR3 is CASRGQGHQPQHF. Here the CDR3 DNA reads TGTGCCAGCAGGGGACAGGGCCATCAGCCCCAGCATTTT.

The chain couples TRBV7-2 to TRBJ2-1, with D possibly TRBD2 on 6 matching bases. The CDR3 covers 16 residues. V was clipped by 1 base and J by 7 bases, with 17 bases between them. Germline CDR1 and CDR2: SGHTA and FQGNSA. The CDR3 protein is CASSLVGTLLTNEQFF. CDR3 coding DNA: TGTGCCAGCAGCTTAGTAGGGACTCTACTTACGAATGAGCAGTTCTTC.

The gene calls are TRBV7-6 and TRBJ1-3, with TRBD1 matching 7 bases. The CDR3 runs to 15 residues. The junction had 4 bases not matched to a gene; V was cut back by 3 bases and J by 2 bases. Germline V CDR1 and CDR2: SGHVS, FNYEAQ. CDR3 DNA sequence: TGTGCCAGCAGCTTCGGACAGGTGACTGGAAACACCATATATTTT. Protein: CASSFGQVTGNTIYF.

V usage is TRBV5-1 and J usage is TRBJ2-7; maybe TRBD1 (5 bases). With 2 bases removed from V and 2 bases from J, the gap between germline ends came to 11 bases. The germline CDR1 and CDR2 sequences are SGHRS and YFSETQ. CDR3 length: 14 residues. The CDR3 loop reads CASSLVGHAYEQYF. The CDR3 region has the DNA TGCGCCAGCAGCTTAGTTGGACACGCCTACGAGCAGTACTTC.

This chain links TRBV30 with TRBJ1-5; tentative D call: TRBD1 (5 bases). CDR3 length equals 14 residues. Trimming took 0 bases from V and 6 from J, leaving 12 bases between them. Germline assignment: CDR1 GTSNPN and CDR2 SVGIG (reference sequence). The CDR3 is CAWSVRGSRQPQHF. Here the CDR3 DNA reads TGTGCCTGGAGTGTAAGGGGTTCCCGTCAGCCCCAGCATTTT.

This clone was detected only once. The V gene is TRBV30, the J gene TRBJ1-5; D uncertain. The germline V and J ends were trimmed by 7 bases and 5 bases, with 12 bases remaining between them. Germline V gene data show CDR1 as GTSNPN and CDR2 as SVGIG (reference sequence). The CDR3 consists of 12 residues. Here the CDR3 DNA reads TGTGCCTTTTCCGCCCGGGATCAGCCCCAGCATTTT. It translates to CAFSARDQPQHF. Full variable domain (missing parts from reference TRBV30 and TRBJ1-5): SQTIHQWPATLVQPVGSPLSLECTVEGTSNPNLYWYRQAAGRGLQLLFYSVGIGQISSEVPQNLSASRPQDRQFILSSKKLLLSDSGFYLCAFSARDQPQHFGDGTRLSIL.

The chain joins TRBV5-1 to TRBJ2-5, with D possibly matching TRBD1 (6 bases). Germline-derived CDR1 and CDR2 are SGHRS and YFSETQ. V was clipped by 4 bases and J by 5 bases, with 18 bases between them. The CDR3 consists of 15 residues. The CDR3 reads CASSTVQGGGETQYF. CDR3 DNA sequence: TGCGCCAGCAGCACCGTACAGGGTGGCGGGGAGACCCAGTACTTC.

This clone was observed once. The chain is built from TRBV5-8 and TRBJ2-3; 9 bases fit TRBD1. The J segment lost 3 bases and the V segment lost 5 bases, leaving 1 base of the junction unmatched. The CDR3 loop spans 13 amino acids. Per germline, CDR1 SGHTS and CDR2 YDEGEE. In DNA form, the CDR3 reads TGTGCCAGCAGGACAGGGGGAACAGATACGCAGTATTTT. It is translated as CASRTGGTDTQYF.

This clone was detected once. The chain employs TRBV11-2 and TRBJ2-3, with 9 bases matching TRBD2. This CDR3 region has 14 residues. J gave up 0 bases and V 8 bases, and 3 bases lay outside the gene matches. Per germline, CDR1 SGHAT and CDR2 FQNNGV. CDR3 protein: CASRRGGSTDTQYF. The CDR3 DNA reads TGTGCCAGCCGGCGGGGGGGCAGCACAGATACGCAGTATTTT.

The chain carries TRBV19 and TRBJ1-2; 7 bases are shared with TRBD1. The CDR3 extends over 14 amino acids. The V gene end was trimmed by 7 bases and the J gene end by 2 bases; junction bases not matched to a gene: 7. Germline-derived CDR1 and CDR2 are LNHDA and SQIVND (reference sequence). The CDR3 loop reads CASNPGQLNYGYTF. The CDR3 coding sequence is TGTGCCAGTAACCCGGGACAGTTGAACTATGGCTACACCTTC.

CDR3 nucleotide sequence: TGTGCCAGCAGCGCCAACTCCGGGGGTGGCTCACCCCTCCACTTT. The encoded protein is CASSANSGGGSPLHF. The chain employs TRBV9 and TRBJ1-6, with a weak D call TRBD1 (5 bases). The ends were cut back, 3 bases at V and 10 bases at J, with 17 bases in the middle. The CDR3 totals 15 residues. Germline CDR1 SGDLS, CDR2 YYNGEE. Together with reference TRBV9 and TRBJ1-6, the CDR3 gives the full variable domain: DSGVTQTPKHLITATGQRVTLRCSPRSGDLSVYWYQQSLDQGLQFLIQYYNGEERAKGNILERFSAQQFPDLHSELNLSSLELGDSALYFCASSANSGGGSPLHFGNGTRLTVT.

The rearrangement uses TRBV30 and TRBJ2-7; D not resolved. V was shortened by 5 bases and J by 0 bases, with 14 bases between the two germline ends. The CDR3 is 14 amino acids. The germline gives CDR1 GTSNPN, CDR2 SVGIG (reference sequence). The CDR3 region is CAWGPGGSSYEQYF. The CDR3 bases are TGTGCCTGGGGGCCCGGCGGCAGCTCCTACGAGCAGTACTTC.

The chain links TRBV5-1 to TRBJ2-7, with 9 bases matching TRBD2. V shed 4 bases, J shed 3 bases, and the junction held 11 bases outside the gene matches. The CDR3 loop spans 16 amino acids. Per germline, CDR1 SGHRS and CDR2 YFSETQ. CDR3 DNA sequence: TGCGCCAGCAGCCTCCAAGGGGCTAGCGGGGTCTACGAGCAGTACTTC. It is translated as CASSLQGASGVYEQYF.

This chain connects TRBV7-2 to TRBJ1-2; the match to TRBD1 covers 10 bases. Germline CDR1 SGHTA, CDR2 FQGNSA. The CDR3 covers 15 residues. The trim removed 4 bases at V and 4 bases at J, leaving 6 bases unmatched. The CDR3 protein is CASSYDRGLGYGYTF. Written as DNA, the CDR3 is TGTGCCAGCAGCTACGACAGGGGGCTCGGCTATGGCTACACCTTC.